The 3 T cell receptor beta chains below all came from one sample that was sequenced in a study of CD8+ T cells in alopecia areata (dated by TCRdb to the late 2010s). Taken with the paper, the label for time point translates to: 4 weeks on oral tofacitinib. The sample's treatment or condition label is to be understood as: oral pan-JAK inhibitor, 5-10 mg twice daily. Library preparation was by the immunoSEQ multiplex PCR assay. To provide template for TCR sequencing, every sample had RNA extracted and reverse transcribed into cDNA. Imported from immuneACCESS, the table was reduced by TCRdb to in-frame sequences with V and J called. These copies leave out some clones; in studies compared against another copy, an unresolved V gene accounts for under half, and the cause of the remainder is not known. This sample has 200,000 to 250,000 clones in its table, and more than 45% of those were observed once. Clones ranked in the top ten supply roughly 1.5% of the sample.

Source: CD4+ T cells sorted from blood, taken at week 4, from a patient treated with tofacitinib. The receptors come from a human donor with alopecia areata.

The chain uses TRBV7-9 and TRBJ1-2, with 7 bases aligning to TRBD1. Losses at the gene ends were 5 bases for V and 6 bases for J; bases not matched to a gene: 9. The CDR3 loop spans 14 amino acids. Germline assignment: CDR1 SEHNR and CDR2 FQNEAQ (reference sequence). CDR3 protein: CASSRQGENNGYTF. The CDR3 DNA reads as TGTGCCAGCAGCCGTCAGGGGGAGAATAATGGCTACACCTTC.

The chain is built from TRBV10-3 and TRBJ1-5; 7 bases line up with TRBD1. Germline V gene sequence: CDR1 ENHRY, CDR2 SYGVKD. The CDR3 totals 14 residues. Germline trimming cut 2 bases from V and 4 bases from J; bases unmatched to any gene: 2. CDR3 region: CAISETGANQPQHF. For the CDR3, the DNA is TGTGCCATCAGTGAGACAGGGGCAAATCAGCCCCAGCATTTT.

The chain is built from TRBV29-1 and TRBJ1-1; the match to TRBD1 covers 7 bases. The CDR3 runs 15 residues. Germline CDR1 is SQVTM and CDR2 is ANQGSEA. V trimming: 0 bases; J trimming: 1 base; junction bases outside the gene matches: 5. The CDR3 reads CSVEEQGLRNTEAFF. The CDR3 DNA follows: TGCAGCGTTGAAGAACAGGGGCTGCGGAACACTGAAGCTTTCTTT.